These T cell receptor beta chains were read from a single sample in a study of blood T cell repertoires in COVID-19. Some clones are missing from TCRdb's copy, which holds only in-frame ones; the method was immunoSEQ multiplex PCR. The sample has some 50,000 clones, about 89% seen once. Specimen: peripheral blood. The receptors originated from an elderly woman with COVID-19, enrolled during active disease. Both conserved end residues are trimmed from each CDR3.

v_call cdr3_aa
TRBV5-1 ASSWDRGSTEAF
TRBV5-1 ASSATHSVPQETQY
TRBV7-9 ASSFGPGGLTDEQY
TRBV29-1 SGKQTGEGAGYT
TRBV3-1/TRBV3-2 ASSQLGDSLDTQY
TRBV28 ASRHQGQVDQPQH
TRBV5-1 AIKVRSRANRAVPRPQH
TRBV7-6 ASSNLPAGSTDTQY
TRBV7-8 ASSPAPGQVYTGELF
TRBV1 TSSGVRTSGIGKNIQY
TRBV28 ASSSPGLGHNEQF
TRBV28 ASLAQNEQF
TRBV7-2 ASSIRQGTGYT
TRBV7-2 ASSLRVEQY
TRBV7-2 ASSPGGSGAYEQY
TRBV18 ASSPPSGNQPQH
TRBV7-9 ASSSRIQTGPGSPLH
TRBV7-2 ASSPRQGANEKLF
TRBV2 ASRLAWSASTDTQY
TRBV30 AWNNGQGNSPLH
TRBV19 ASSGNPGIGSPLH
TRBV5-1 ASSAGTSAISYEQY
TRBV7-3 ASSSKGQGAGANVLT
TRBV20-1 SASPSTGSITEAF
TRBV2 ASSRTSASYNEQF
TRBV3-1/TRBV3-2 ASSQYGTGDEKLF